This T cell receptor beta chain was found in a study of OX40 agonist ivuxolimab in advanced cancers. For the study at large: People in dose escalation had one of these cancers: hepatocellular carcinoma, melanoma, renal cell or head and neck cancer. Regarding the study as a whole: On average, a greater number of expanded clones characterised CD8+ T cells relative to CD4+.

Trimming cost V 0 bases and J 13 bases, with 14 bases left between them. The germline V gene encodes CDR1 SGHNT and CDR2 YYREEE (reference sequence). CDR3 length equals 14 residues. Produced via immunoSEQ multiplex PCR; TCRdb's table is partial and in-frame only. This sample yields some 86,000 clones, of which 91% are seen a single time; around 6.5% belongs to the top ten. With respect to this clone: Antigen specificity is unknown.

The receptor was isolated from an adult with an advanced solid tumor such as melanoma, head and neck, liver or kidney cancer. Sequencing was performed on CD4+ or CD8+ T cells sorted from blood, taken in a trial of the OX40 agonist ivuxolimab. The chain carries TRBV5-4 and TRBJ1-6; possibly TRBD1 for D (6 bases). DNA for the CDR3: TGTGCCAGCAGCTTGGGACAGGTGGCCTTTCCCCTCCACTTT. The encoded protein is CASSLGQVAFPLHF.